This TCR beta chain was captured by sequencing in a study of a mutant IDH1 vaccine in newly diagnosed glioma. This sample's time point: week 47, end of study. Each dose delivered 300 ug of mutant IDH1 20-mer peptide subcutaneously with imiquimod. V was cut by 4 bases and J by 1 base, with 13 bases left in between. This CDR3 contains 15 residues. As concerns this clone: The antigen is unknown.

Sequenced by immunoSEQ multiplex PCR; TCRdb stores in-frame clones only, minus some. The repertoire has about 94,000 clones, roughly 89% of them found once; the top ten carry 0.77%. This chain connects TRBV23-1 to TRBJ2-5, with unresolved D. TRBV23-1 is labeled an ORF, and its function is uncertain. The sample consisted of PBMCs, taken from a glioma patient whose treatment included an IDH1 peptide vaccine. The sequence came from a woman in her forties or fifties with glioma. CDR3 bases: TGCGCCAGCAGTCGGCCCCCCAGCAGCCAAGAGACCCAGTACTTC. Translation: CASSRPPSSQETQYF.